Shown below are 30 T cell receptor beta chains from a single sample sequenced in a study of T cells in localized non-small cell lung cancer. The data were produced by immunoSEQ multiplex PCR, yet TCRdb's version contains in-frame clones alone and is incomplete. The sample has tens of thousands of clones, roughly 86% seen once. This specimen was peripheral blood, taken before any cancer treatment. The receptors were gathered from a man aged 35-69 years with stage I lung adenocarcinoma.

With respect to this clone: This sample also contains other DNA sequences that code for the same CDR3. CDR3 loop: CASSTGTGDQPQHF. For the CDR3, the DNA is TGCGCCAGCAGCACGGGGACAGGGGATCAGCCCCAGCATTTT. The chain links TRBV5-1 to TRBJ1-5, with 10 bases aligning to TRBD1. Germline V lookup: CDR1 SGHRS, CDR2 YFSETQ. The CDR3 contains 14 residues. V lost 4 bases and J lost 5; bases outside the gene matches: 3.

This clone was counted once. Distinct nucleotide sequences in the sample also encode this CDR3. This rearrangement joins TRBV2 to TRBJ2-1; unclear D gene. The germline V gene has CDR1 SNHLY and CDR2 FYNNEI. The CDR3 spans 13 residues. The V end was cut by 5 bases, the J end by 6 bases, with 11 bases between. The CDR3 DNA reads TGTGCCAGCAGTTCCACTACATCCAATGAGCAGTTCTTC. It encodes CASSSTTSNEQFF.

In this sample, this clone turned up a few times. The V call is TRBV18, the J call TRBJ1-2, with D tentatively TRBD1 (5 bases). From germline, CDR1 is KGHSH and CDR2 LQKENI. The CDR3 is 13 amino acids. V lost 5 bases and J lost 10, with 17 bases in between. CDR3 sequence (DNA): TGTGCCAGCTCATTCGACAGCCTATGGCCCTACACCTTC. This codes for CASSFDSLWPYTF.

The chain recombines TRBV11-3 with TRBJ2-1; D possibly corresponds to TRBD1 (5 bases). The V and J ends lost 7 bases and 5 bases respectively, with 9 bases between them. The CDR3 contains 12 residues. From germline, CDR1 is SGHNT and CDR2 YENEEA. CDR3 amino acids: CASNGRDNEQFF. Here the CDR3 DNA reads TGTGCCAGCAACGGCAGGGACAATGAGCAGTTCTTC.

This clone has just one count. This rearrangement joins TRBV30 to TRBJ2-1; TRBD1 might be the D (5 bases). V dropped 0 bases and J dropped 11 bases, with 8 bases sitting between them. Germline CDR1 GTSNPN, CDR2 SVGIG (reference sequence). The CDR3 is made up of 11 amino acids. CDR3 residues: CAWSVQAKQFF. In DNA, the CDR3 is TGTGCCTGGAGTGTACAGGCCAAGCAGTTCTTC.

This chain connects TRBV13 to TRBJ2-1; 10 nucleotides line up with TRBD1. Germline CDR1 is PRHDT and CDR2 is FYEKMQ (reference sequence). V dropped 5 bases and J dropped 5; count of bases not matched to a gene: 3. This CDR3 has 14 residues. The CDR3 DNA sequence: TGTGCCAGCAGCCGACAGGGGGCTAACAATGAGCAGTTCTTC. Its translation: CASSRQGANNEQFF.

This clone has only one observation. The gene calls are TRBV28 and TRBJ1-5; a possible D gene is TRBD1 (5 bases). V was trimmed by 2 bases and J by 0 bases, leaving 23 bases between them. The CDR3 sequence is 20 residues long. Germline V lookup: CDR1 MDHEN, CDR2 SYDVKM. The CDR3 nucleotides read TGTGCCAGCAGTTTAATCCGGGCGGGGGGTTTGGAGGGTAGCAATCAGCCCCAGCATTTT. It is translated as CASSLIRAGGLEGSNQPQHF.

V is TRBV5-1 and J is TRBJ2-1; 12 bases fit TRBD2. This CDR3 has 18 amino acids. Trimming removed 0 bases from V and 2 bases from J; junction bases left unmatched: 6. Per germline, CDR1 SGHRS and CDR2 YFSETQ. CDR3 nucleotide sequence: TGCGCCAGCAGCTTGGCAGGCCGGACTAGCGGGGCCTACAATGAGCAGTTCTTC. Translated: CASSLAGRTSGAYNEQFF.

The chain recombines TRBV27 with TRBJ2-7; D not resolved. Germline loops: CDR1 MNHEY, CDR2 SMNVEV (reference sequence). This CDR3 comprises 15 residues. Trimming took 6 bases from V and 2 from J, leaving 17 bases between them. DNA for the CDR3: TGTGCCAGCAGCTCCCCTAGGACGGCTACCTACGAGCAGTACTTC. The encoded protein is CASSSPRTATYEQYF.

The chain couples TRBV29-1 to TRBJ1-2; D unclear. V was pared by 6 bases and J by 7 bases, with 21 bases between. The CDR3 is 14 amino acids. Germline V gives CDR1 SQVTM, CDR2 ANQGSEA. The CDR3 DNA follows: TGCAGCGTCCGAGTGGCCCGCCCTGATAGTGGCTACACCTTC. Its protein product is CSVRVARPDSGYTF.

This sequence joins TRBV5-1 and TRBJ1-2; possibly TRBD1 for D (5 bases). V was cut by 4 bases and J by 0 bases, with 13 bases left in between. The CDR3 totals 15 residues. Germline loops: CDR1 SGHRS, CDR2 YFSETQ. The CDR3 loop is CASSPGDRANYGYTF. The CDR3 DNA sequence: TGCGCCAGCAGCCCGGGCGACAGAGCTAACTATGGCTACACCTTC.

The chain recombines TRBV5-1 with TRBJ2-1; maybe TRBD1 (6 bases). V lost 0 bases and J lost 10, with 8 bases in between. The CDR3 is 12 residues long. Germline V lookup: CDR1 SGHRS, CDR2 YFSETQ. In DNA form, the CDR3 reads TGCGCCAGCAGCTTGGCTGGGGGCGAGCAGTTCTTC. Amino acid sequence: CASSLAGGEQFF.

V usage is TRBV2 and J usage is TRBJ2-5; D gene ambiguous. Trimming cost V 0 bases and J 6 bases, with 2 bases left between them. The CDR3 consists of 11 residues. Germline loops: CDR1 SNHLY, CDR2 FYNNEI. This CDR3 is CASSEAKTQYF. CDR3 nucleotides: TGTGCCAGCAGTGAAGCGAAGACCCAGTACTTC.

This rearrangement joins TRBV2 to TRBJ2-7, with a possible D match to TRBD1 (6 bases). V was trimmed by 7 bases and J by 1 base, leaving 11 bases between them. CDR1 and CDR2 (germline): SNHLY, FYNNEI. This CDR3 has 13 amino acids. The CDR3 reads CASKGQGSYEQYF. In nucleotides, the CDR3 is TGTGCCAGCAAGGGGCAGGGGTCCTACGAGCAGTACTTC.

The V call is TRBV30, the J call TRBJ2-3; 7 bases match TRBD2. The trim removed 0 bases at V and 1 base at J, leaving 10 bases unmatched. CDR3 length: 17 residues. CDR1 is GTSNPN, CDR2 SVGIG, per germline (reference sequence). The CDR3 region is CAWSVQRLASGTDTQYF. CDR3 nucleotides: TGTGCCTGGAGTGTCCAACGACTAGCATCAGGCACAGATACGCAGTATTTT.

The chain joins TRBV2 to TRBJ2-1, with D hard to call. V dropped 8 bases and J dropped 3 bases, with 11 bases sitting between them. The germline V gene encodes CDR1 SNHLY and CDR2 FYNNEI. The CDR3 spans 13 residues. The CDR3 here is CASVRVVYNEQFF. In nucleotides, the CDR3 is TGTGCCAGCGTTAGGGTCGTCTACAATGAGCAGTTCTTC.

The chain links TRBV30 to TRBJ1-2; D is unresolved. Germline V gene sequence: CDR1 GTSNPN, CDR2 SVGIG (reference sequence). Trimming removed 4 bases from V and 6 bases from J, with 9 bases in between. The CDR3 covers 11 residues. DNA of the CDR3: TGTGCCTGGACATATTCAGATGGCTACACCTTC. It codes for CAWTYSDGYTF.

The rearrangement uses TRBV25-1 and TRBJ2-7; D assignment may be TRBD1 or TRBD2 (5 bases each). This CDR3 is 13 amino acids long. CDR1 and CDR2 from the germline V gene are MGHDK and SYGVNS. The V end lost 4 bases, the J end lost 4 bases, and 11 bases lay between the germline ends. The CDR3 DNA reads TGTGCCAGCAGTGCGGGACCTCGGTACGAGCAGTACTTC. Translated: CASSAGPRYEQYF.

The chain employs TRBV7-9 and TRBJ2-5; TRBD1 matches at 7 bases. V shed 7 bases, J shed 4 bases, and the junction held 15 bases outside the gene matches. In germline, CDR1 is SEHNR, CDR2 FQNEAQ (reference sequence). The CDR3 loop spans 16 amino acids. The chain's CDR3 is CASNEGQTQGRETQYF. DNA of the CDR3: TGTGCCAGCAACGAGGGACAGACCCAAGGGAGAGAGACCCAGTACTTC.

The chain couples TRBV11-3 to TRBJ1-1, with 10 bases that match TRBD1. V shed 0 bases and J 7 bases; nucleotides not matched to a gene: 2. This CDR3 comprises 14 residues. Germline CDR1 reads SGHNT; CDR2 reads YENEEA. In DNA form, the CDR3 reads TGTGCCAGCAGCTTAGAGGGACAGGGGAGTGAAGCTTTCTTT. Encoded protein: CASSLEGQGSEAFF.

CDR3 sequence reads: CASSLEGLAVNEQFF. In nucleotides, the CDR3 is TGTGCCAGCAGCTTAGAGGGACTAGCAGTCAATGAGCAGTTCTTC. The chain links TRBV13 to TRBJ2-1; 9 bases fit TRBD2. The ends lost 1 base at V and 6 bases at J; junction bases unmatched: 4. The CDR3 is made up of 15 amino acids. Germline V lookup: CDR1 PRHDT, CDR2 FYEKMQ (reference sequence). Filled out from reference TRBV13 and TRBJ2-1, the complete variable domain reads AAGVIQSPRHLIKEKRETATLKCYPIPRHDTVYWYQQGPGQDPQFLISFYEKMQSDKGSIPDRFSAQQFSDYHSELNMSSLELGDSALYFCASSLEGLAVNEQFFGPGTRLTVL.

The V gene is TRBV6-1, the J gene TRBJ2-2, with D perhaps TRBD1 or TRBD2 (7 bases each). Trimming left V 3 bases short and J 9 bases short, with 11 bases between. The CDR3 has 13 residues. The V gene's germline CDR1 is MNHNS and CDR2 SASEGT. CDR3 in amino acids: CASSDRGGWELFF. CDR3 bases: TGTGCCAGCAGTGACAGGGGGGGATGGGAGCTGTTTTTT.

J is TRBJ2-7 and V is TRBV7-9; D is unresolved. CDR3 length equals 13 residues. Germline V gene sequence: CDR1 SEHNR, CDR2 FQNEAQ (reference sequence). The ends were cut back, 1 base at V and 0 bases at J, with 4 bases in the middle. CDR3 DNA: TGTGCCAGCAGCTTAGGCATCTCCTACGAGCAGTACTTC. Amino acids: CASSLGISYEQYF.

The CDR3: CASTEGETQYF. The CDR3 coding sequence is TGTGCCAGCACGGAAGGGGAGACCCAGTACTTC. The chain combines TRBV7-8 with TRBJ2-5; D is undetermined. V was trimmed by 7 bases and J by 5 bases, leaving 8 bases between them. Looked up from germline, CDR1 is SGHVS and CDR2 is FQNEAQ. The CDR3 spans 11 residues.

This clone came up once. The V gene is TRBV7-2, the J gene TRBJ2-7; no clear D gene. The CDR3 extends over 12 amino acids. V gave up 2 bases and J gave up 6 bases, with 8 bases separating them. Per germline, CDR1 SGHTA and CDR2 FQGNSA. In DNA form, the CDR3 reads TGTGCCAGCAGCTTAACGATCTCCGAGCAGTACTTC. Translation gives CASSLTISEQYF. The variable domain in full, with the rest retrieved from reference TRBV7-2 and TRBJ2-7, is GAGVSQSPSNKVTEKGKDVELRCDPISGHTALYWYRQSLGQGLEFLIYFQGNSAPDKSGLPSDRFSAERTGGSVSTLTIQRTQQEDSAVYLCASSLTISEQYFGPGTRLTVT.

This clone has a handful of counts. The gene calls are TRBV5-1 and TRBJ2-3; 11 bases are shared with TRBD2. The germline V gene has CDR1 SGHRS and CDR2 YFSETQ. The CDR3 covers 15 residues. J was trimmed by 3 bases and V by 8 bases; bases with no gene match: 8. This CDR3 reads CASMGLAAGTDTQYF. CDR3 in DNA: TGCGCCAGTATGGGACTAGCGGCCGGGACAGATACGCAGTATTTT.

This rearrangement joins TRBV7-2 to TRBJ2-6, with 7 bases identical to TRBD1. In germline, CDR1 is SGHTA, CDR2 FQGNSA. With V trimmed by 1 base and J by 0 bases, 6 bases remained unmatched. This CDR3 spans 18 amino acids. The CDR3 loop reads CASSLVGTANSGANVLTF. The CDR3 nucleotides are TGTGCCAGCAGCTTAGTGGGGACAGCCAACTCTGGGGCCAACGTCCTGACTTTC.

CDR3 residues: CASRELGTGNSPLHF. Written as DNA, the CDR3 is TGTGCCAGCAGAGAGCTCGGGACAGGCAATTCACCCCTCCACTTT. This sequence joins TRBV6-5 and TRBJ1-6; 8 bases map to TRBD1. There are 15 residues in the CDR3. With 6 bases clipped from V and 7 bases from J, the junction kept 8 bases outside the gene matches. Germline V lookup: CDR1 MNHEY, CDR2 SVGAGI.

The table lists this clone with a count of one. V gene TRBV29-1 combines with J gene TRBJ1-5, with D hard to call. Trimming took 4 bases from V and 1 from J, leaving 8 bases between them. Germline CDR1 reads SQVTM; CDR2 reads ANQGSEA. The CDR3 spans 13 residues. The CDR3 region has the DNA TGCAGCGTTGCAGGAGGGAGCAATCAGCCCCAGCATTTT. Its protein product is CSVAGGSNQPQHF.

The chain carries TRBV5-3 and TRBJ1-2; D not certain. TRBV5-3 is an ORF, and what it does is uncertain. The V end was cut by 8 bases, the J end by 2 bases, with 19 bases between. CDR3 length: 15 amino acids. The CDR3: CASSQDLSKNYGYTF. The CDR3 DNA reads as TGTGCCAGCAGCCAAGATTTGAGCAAGAACTATGGCTACACCTTC.